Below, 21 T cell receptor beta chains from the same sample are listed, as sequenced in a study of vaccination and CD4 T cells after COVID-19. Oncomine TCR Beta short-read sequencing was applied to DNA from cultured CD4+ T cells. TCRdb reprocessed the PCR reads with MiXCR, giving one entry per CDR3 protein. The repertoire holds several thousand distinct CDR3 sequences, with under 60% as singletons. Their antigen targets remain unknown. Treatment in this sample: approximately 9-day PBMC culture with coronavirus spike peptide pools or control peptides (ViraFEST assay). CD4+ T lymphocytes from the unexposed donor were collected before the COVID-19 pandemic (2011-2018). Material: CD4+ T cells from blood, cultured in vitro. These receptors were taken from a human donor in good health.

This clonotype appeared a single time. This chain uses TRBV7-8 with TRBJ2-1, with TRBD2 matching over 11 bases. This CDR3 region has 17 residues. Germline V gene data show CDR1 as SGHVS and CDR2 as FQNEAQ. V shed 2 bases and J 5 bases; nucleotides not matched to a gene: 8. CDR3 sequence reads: CASSLRSGTSGHNEQFF. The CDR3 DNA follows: TGTGCCAGCAGCTTAAGGTCGGGGACTAGCGGTCACAATGAGCAGTTCTTC.

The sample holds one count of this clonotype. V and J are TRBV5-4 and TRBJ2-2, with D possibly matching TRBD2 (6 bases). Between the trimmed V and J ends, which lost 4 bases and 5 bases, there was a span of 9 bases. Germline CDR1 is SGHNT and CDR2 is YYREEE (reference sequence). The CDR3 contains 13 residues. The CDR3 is CASSPGVTGELFF. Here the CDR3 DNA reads TGTGCCAGCAGCCCGGGAGTTACCGGGGAGCTGTTTTTT.

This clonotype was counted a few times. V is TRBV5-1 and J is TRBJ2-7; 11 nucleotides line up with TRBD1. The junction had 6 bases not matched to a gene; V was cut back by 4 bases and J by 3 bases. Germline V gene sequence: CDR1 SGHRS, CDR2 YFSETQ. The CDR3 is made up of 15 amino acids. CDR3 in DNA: TGCGCCAGCAGCCCCGCGGGACAGGGGGTCTACGAGCAGTACTTC. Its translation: CASSPAGQGVYEQYF. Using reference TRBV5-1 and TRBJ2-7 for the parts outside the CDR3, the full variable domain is KAGVTQTPRYLIKTRGQQVTLSCSPISGHRSVSWYQQTPGQGLQFLFEYFSETQRNKGNFPGRFSGRQFSNSRSEMNVSTLELGDSALYLCASSPAGQGVYEQYFGPGTRLTVT.

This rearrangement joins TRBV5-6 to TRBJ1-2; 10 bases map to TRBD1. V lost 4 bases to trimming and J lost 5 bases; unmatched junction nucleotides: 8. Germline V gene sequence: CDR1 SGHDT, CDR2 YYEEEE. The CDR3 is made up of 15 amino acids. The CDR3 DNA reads TGTGCCAGCAGCGAATCCGGGACAGGGGAATATGGCTACACCTTC. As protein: CASSESGTGEYGYTF. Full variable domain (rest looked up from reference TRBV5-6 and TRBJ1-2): DAGVTQSPTHLIKTRGQQVTLRCSPKSGHDTVSWYQQALGQGPQFIFQYYEEEERQRGNFPDRFSGHQFPNYSSELNVNALLLGDSALYLCASSESGTGEYGYTFGSGTRLTVV.

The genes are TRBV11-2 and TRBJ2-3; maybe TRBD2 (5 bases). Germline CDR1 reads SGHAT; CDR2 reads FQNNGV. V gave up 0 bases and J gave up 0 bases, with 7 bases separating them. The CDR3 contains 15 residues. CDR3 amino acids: CASSLDSGSTDTQYF. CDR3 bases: TGTGCCAGCAGCTTAGACAGCGGTAGCACAGATACGCAGTATTTT.

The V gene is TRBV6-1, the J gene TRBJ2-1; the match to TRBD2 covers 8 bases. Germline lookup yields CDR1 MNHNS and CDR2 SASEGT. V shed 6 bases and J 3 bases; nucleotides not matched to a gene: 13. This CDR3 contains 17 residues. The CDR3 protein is CASRGGLAGLDYNEQFF. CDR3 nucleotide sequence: TGTGCCAGCAGAGGTGGACTCGCGGGACTAGACTACAATGAGCAGTTCTTC.

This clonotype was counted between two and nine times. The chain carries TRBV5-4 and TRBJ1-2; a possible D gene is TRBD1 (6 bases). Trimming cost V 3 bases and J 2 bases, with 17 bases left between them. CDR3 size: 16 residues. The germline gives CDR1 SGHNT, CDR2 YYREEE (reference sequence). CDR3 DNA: TGTGCCAGCAGCTCCTCCGGGACAACCAGGAACTATGGCTACACCTTC. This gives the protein CASSSSGTTRNYGYTF. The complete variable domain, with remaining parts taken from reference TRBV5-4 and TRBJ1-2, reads ETGVTQSPTHLIKTRGQQVTLRCSSQSGHNTVSWYQQALGQGPQFIFQYYREEENGRGNFPPRFSGLQFPNYSSELNVNALELDDSALYLCASSSSGTTRNYGYTFGSGTRLTVV.

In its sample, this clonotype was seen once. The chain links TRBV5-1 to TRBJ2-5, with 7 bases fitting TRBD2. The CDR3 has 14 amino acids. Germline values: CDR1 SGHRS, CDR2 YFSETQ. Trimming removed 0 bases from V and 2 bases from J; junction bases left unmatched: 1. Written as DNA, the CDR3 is TGCGCCAGCAGCTTGGGGGACTATCAAGAGACCCAGTACTTC. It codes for CASSLGDYQETQYF.

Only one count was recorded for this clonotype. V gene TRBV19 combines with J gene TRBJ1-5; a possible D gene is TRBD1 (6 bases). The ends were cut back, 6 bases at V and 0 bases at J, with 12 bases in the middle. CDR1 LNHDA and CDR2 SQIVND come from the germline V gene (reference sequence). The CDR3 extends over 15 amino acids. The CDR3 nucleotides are TGTGCCAGTAGAAAGGGGGTCTATAGCAATCAGCCCCAGCATTTT. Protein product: CASRKGVYSNQPQHF.

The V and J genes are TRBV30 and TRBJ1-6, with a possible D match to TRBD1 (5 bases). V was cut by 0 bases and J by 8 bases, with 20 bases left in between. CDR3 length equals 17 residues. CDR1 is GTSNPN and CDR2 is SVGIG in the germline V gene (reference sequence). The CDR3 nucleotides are TGTGCCTGGAGTGTACTTGCTGGACGGGGGTACGATTCACCCCTCCACTTT. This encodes CAWSVLAGRGYDSPLHF.

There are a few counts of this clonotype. The CDR3 DNA sequence: TGTGCCAGCAGTCAAACAGGGGGCCAATATCAGCCCCAGCATTTT. Translation: CASSQTGGQYQPQHF. The chain links TRBV6-1 to TRBJ1-5; TRBD1 agrees at 9 bases. CDR3 size: 15 residues. Trimming removed 5 bases from V and 5 bases from J; junction bases left unmatched: 7. Germline lookup yields CDR1 MNHNS and CDR2 SASEGT.

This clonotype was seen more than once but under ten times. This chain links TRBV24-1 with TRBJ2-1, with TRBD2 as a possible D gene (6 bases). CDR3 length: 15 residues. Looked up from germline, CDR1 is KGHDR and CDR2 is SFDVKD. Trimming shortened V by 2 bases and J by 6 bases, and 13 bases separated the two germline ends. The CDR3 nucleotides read TGTGCCACCAGTGATTCTGGAGGGAGGATCAATGAGCAGTTCTTC. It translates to CATSDSGGRINEQFF.

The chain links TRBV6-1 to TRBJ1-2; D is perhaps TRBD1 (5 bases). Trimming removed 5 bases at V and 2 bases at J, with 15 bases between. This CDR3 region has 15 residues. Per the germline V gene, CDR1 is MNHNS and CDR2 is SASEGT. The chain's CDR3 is CASSTRNEGNYGYTF. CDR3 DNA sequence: TGTGCCAGCAGTACCCGGAACGAGGGGAACTATGGCTACACCTTC.

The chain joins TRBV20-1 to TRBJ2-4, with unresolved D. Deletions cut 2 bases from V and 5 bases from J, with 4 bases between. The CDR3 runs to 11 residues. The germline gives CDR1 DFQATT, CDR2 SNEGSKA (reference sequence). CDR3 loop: CSARWENIQYF. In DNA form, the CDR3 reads TGCAGTGCTAGATGGGAAAACATTCAGTACTTC.

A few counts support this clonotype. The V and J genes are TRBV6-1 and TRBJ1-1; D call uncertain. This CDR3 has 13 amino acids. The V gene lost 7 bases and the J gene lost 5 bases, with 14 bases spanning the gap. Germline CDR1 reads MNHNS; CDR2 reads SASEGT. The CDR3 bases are TGTGCCAGCACGAAAATAAGCGGGACTGAAGCTTTCTTT. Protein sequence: CASTKISGTEAFF.

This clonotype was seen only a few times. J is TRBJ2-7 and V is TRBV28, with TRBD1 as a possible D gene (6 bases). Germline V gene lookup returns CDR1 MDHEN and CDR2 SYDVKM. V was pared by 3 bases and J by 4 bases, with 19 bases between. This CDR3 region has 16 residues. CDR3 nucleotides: TGTGCCAGCAGTTTGCCCCGGGACAACCCTGATTACGAGCAGTACTTC. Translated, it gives CASSLPRDNPDYEQYF.

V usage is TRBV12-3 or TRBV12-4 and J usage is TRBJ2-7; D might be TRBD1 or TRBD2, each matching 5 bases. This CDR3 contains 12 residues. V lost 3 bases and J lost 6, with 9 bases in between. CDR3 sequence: CASSFRGAEQYF. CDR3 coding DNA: TGTGCCAGCAGTTTTAGGGGAGCCGAGCAGTACTTC.

The CDR3: CSASRGFEANEKLFF. CDR3 sequence (DNA): TGCAGTGCTAGTCGAGGCTTCGAAGCTAATGAAAAACTGTTTTTT. The J gene is TRBJ1-4, the V gene TRBV20-1; D unclear. V lost 3 bases to trimming and J lost 3 bases, with 14 bases between them. CDR3 size: 15 residues. CDR1 is DFQATT and CDR2 is SNEGSKA in the germline V gene (reference sequence).

The CDR3 DNA sequence: TGTGCCAGCAGCGTAGGGACCGGGGTGGGGAACAATTCACCCCTCCACTTT. Its translation: CASSVGTGVGNNSPLHF. The chain uses TRBV9 and TRBJ1-6; no clear D gene. The germline V gene has CDR1 SGDLS and CDR2 YYNGEE. The CDR3 is made up of 17 amino acids. V lost 0 bases and J 7 bases, leaving 17 bases between the germline ends.

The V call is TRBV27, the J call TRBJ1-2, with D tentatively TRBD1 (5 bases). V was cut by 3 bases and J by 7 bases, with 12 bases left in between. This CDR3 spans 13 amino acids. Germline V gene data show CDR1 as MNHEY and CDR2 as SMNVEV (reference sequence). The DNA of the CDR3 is TGTGCCAGCAGTTTCGGCAGGGTTGGTGGCTACACCTTC. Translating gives CASSFGRVGGYTF.

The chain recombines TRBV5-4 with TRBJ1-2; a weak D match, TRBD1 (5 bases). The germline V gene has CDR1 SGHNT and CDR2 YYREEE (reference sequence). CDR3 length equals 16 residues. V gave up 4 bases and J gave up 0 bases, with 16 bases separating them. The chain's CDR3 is CASSPQPRGPNYGYTF. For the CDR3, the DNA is TGTGCCAGCAGCCCCCAGCCCCGGGGACCTAACTATGGCTACACCTTC.